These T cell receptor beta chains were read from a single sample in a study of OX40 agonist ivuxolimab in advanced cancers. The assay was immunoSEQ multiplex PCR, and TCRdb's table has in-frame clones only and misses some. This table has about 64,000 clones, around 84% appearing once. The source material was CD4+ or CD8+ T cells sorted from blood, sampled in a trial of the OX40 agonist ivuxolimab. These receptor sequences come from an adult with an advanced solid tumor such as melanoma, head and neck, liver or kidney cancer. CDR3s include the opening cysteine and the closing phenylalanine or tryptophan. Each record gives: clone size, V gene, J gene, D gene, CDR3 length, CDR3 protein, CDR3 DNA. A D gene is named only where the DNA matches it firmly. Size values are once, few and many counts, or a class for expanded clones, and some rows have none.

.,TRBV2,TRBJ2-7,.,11,CASSANYEQYF,TGTGCCAGCAGCGCTAACTACGAGCAGTACTTC
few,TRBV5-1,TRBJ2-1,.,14,CASSLSALQGIQFF,TGCGCCAGCAGCTTGTCAGCGTTACAGGGTATCCAGTTCTTC
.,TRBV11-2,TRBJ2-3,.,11,CASGTTDTQYF,TGTGCCAGCGGTACGACAGATACGCAGTATTTT
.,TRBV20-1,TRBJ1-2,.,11,CSANVNYGYTF,TGCAGTGCTAACGTAAACTATGGCTACACCTTC
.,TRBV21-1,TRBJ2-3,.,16,CASPKGGPVGADTQYF,TGTGCCAGCCCCAAGGGGGGTCCAGTGGGAGCAGATACGCAGTATTTT
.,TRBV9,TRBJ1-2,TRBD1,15,CASSASTGDFGGYTF,TGTGCCAGCAGCGCCTCGACAGGGGATTTCGGCGGCTACACCTTC
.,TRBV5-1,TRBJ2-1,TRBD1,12,CASSLTGDEQFF,TGCGCCAGCAGCTTAACAGGGGATGAGCAGTTCTTC
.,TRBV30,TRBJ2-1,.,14,CAWPQTGSYNEQFF,TGTGCCTGGCCCCAAACCGGGAGTTACAATGAGCAGTTCTTC
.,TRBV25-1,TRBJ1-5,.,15,CASSEDGYSNQPQHF,TGTGCCAGCAGTGAAGACGGATATAGCAATCAGCCCCAGCATTTT
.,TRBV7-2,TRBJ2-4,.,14,CASSAGGSKNIQYF,TGTGCCAGCAGCGCTGGCGGAAGCAAAAACATTCAGTACTTC
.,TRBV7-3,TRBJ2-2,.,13,CASSPKEAGELFF,TGTGCCAGCAGCCCAAAGGAGGCCGGGGAGCTGTTTTTT
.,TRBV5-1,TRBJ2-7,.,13,CASSPGGLYEQYF,TGCGCCAGCAGCCCTGGGGGCTTATACGAGCAGTACTTC
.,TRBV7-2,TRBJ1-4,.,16,CASSLGGGGTNEKLFF,TGTGCCAGCAGCTTAGGGGGCGGGGGAACTAATGAAAAACTGTTTTTT
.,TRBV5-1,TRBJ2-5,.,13,CASSAQGQETQYF,TGCGCCAGCAGCGCGCAGGGCCAAGAGACCCAGTACTTC
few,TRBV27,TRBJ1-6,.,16,CASSLTMSSYNSPLHF,TGTGCCAGCAGTTTAACGATGAGCTCCTATAATTCACCCCTCCACTTT
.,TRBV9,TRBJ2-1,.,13,CASSVISGNEQFF,TGTGCCAGCAGCGTAATCAGCGGTAATGAGCAGTTCTTC
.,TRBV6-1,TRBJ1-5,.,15,CASTYTVVSNQPQHF,TGTGCCAGCACCTACACGGTCGTGAGCAATCAGCCCCAGCATTTT
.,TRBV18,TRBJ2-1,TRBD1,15,CASSKGQGVGNEQFF,TGTGCCAGCTCAAAGGGACAGGGCGTGGGCAATGAGCAGTTCTTC
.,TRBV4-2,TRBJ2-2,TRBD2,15,CASSQPSGSTGELFF,TGTGCCAGCAGCCAACCTAGCGGGAGCACCGGGGAGCTGTTTTTT
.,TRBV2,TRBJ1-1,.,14,CASSVGGMNTEAFF,TGTGCCAGCAGTGTAGGGGGTATGAACACTGAAGCTTTCTTT
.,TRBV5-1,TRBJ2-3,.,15,CASSLGTGSGDTQYF,TGCGCCAGCAGCTTGGGAACGGGATCGGGAGATACGCAGTATTTT
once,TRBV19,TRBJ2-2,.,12,CASNPLAGELFF,TGTGCCAGTAACCCGTTGGCCGGGGAGCTGTTTTTT
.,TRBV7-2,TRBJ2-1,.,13,CASSLVVGTEQFF,TGTGCCAGCAGCTTAGTCGTCGGGACTGAGCAGTTCTTC
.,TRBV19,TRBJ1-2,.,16,CASSIRGARLYYGYTF,TGTGCCAGTAGTATAAGGGGGGCGCGTCTTTACTATGGCTACACCTTC
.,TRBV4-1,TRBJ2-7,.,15,CASSPLPYQGYEQYF,TGCGCCAGCAGCCCCCTGCCCTACCAGGGTTACGAGCAGTACTTC
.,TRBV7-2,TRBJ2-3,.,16,CASSLGPGQSTDTQYF,TGTGCCAGCAGCTTAGGTCCGGGACAAAGCACAGATACGCAGTATTTT
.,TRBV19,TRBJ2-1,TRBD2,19,CASSISGRAFGISYNEQFF,TGTGCCAGTAGTATAAGCGGGAGGGCCTTTGGAATTTCCTACAATGAGCAGTTCTTC
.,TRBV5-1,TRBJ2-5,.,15,CASSLVPGPEETQYF,TGCGCCAGCAGCTTGGTACCTGGGCCAGAGGAGACCCAGTACTTC
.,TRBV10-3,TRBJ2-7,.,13,CAISRTPVGEQYF,TGTGCCATCAGTCGAACTCCAGTAGGCGAGCAGTACTTC
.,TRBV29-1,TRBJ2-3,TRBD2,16,CSVEDPQREVGNTQYF,TGCAGCGTTGAAGACCCCCAGCGGGAGGTTGGGAATACGCAGTATTTT
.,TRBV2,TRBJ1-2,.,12,CASGDLNYGYTF,TGTGCCAGCGGTGACCTTAACTATGGCTACACCTTC
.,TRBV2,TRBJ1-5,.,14,CASSYSDIWGPQHF,TGTGCCAGCAGTTACTCGGACATATGGGGGCCCCAGCATTTT
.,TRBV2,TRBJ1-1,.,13,CASSVQQGAEAFF,TGTGCCAGCAGTGTACAACAGGGTGCTGAAGCTTTCTTT
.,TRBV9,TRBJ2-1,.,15,CASSVDLTSYNEQFF,TGTGCCAGCAGCGTAGATCTCACCTCCTACAATGAGCAGTTCTTC
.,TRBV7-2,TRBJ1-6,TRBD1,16,CASSLPGQRYNSPLHF,TGTGCCAGCAGCTTACCGGGACAGAGATATAATTCACCCCTCCACTTT
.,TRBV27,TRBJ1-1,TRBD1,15,CASSLRQGWSAEAFF,TGTGCCAGCAGTCTAAGACAGGGGTGGAGCGCTGAAGCTTTCTTT
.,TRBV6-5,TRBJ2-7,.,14,CASSYSILSYEQYF,TGTGCCAGCAGTTACTCGATTCTCTCCTACGAGCAGTACTTC
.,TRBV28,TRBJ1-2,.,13,CASREGHVYGYTF,TGTGCCAGCAGAGAAGGACATGTCTATGGGTACACCTTC
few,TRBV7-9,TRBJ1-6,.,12,CAIGSYNSPLHF,TGTGCTATCGGCTCCTATAATTCACCCCTCCACTTT
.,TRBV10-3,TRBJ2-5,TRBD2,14,CAISQLAGQETQYF,TGTGCCATCAGCCAACTAGCGGGGCAAGAGACCCAGTACTTC
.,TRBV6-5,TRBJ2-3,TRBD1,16,CASSYGGQAGTDTQYF,TGTGCCAGCAGTTACGGGGGACAGGCGGGCACAGATACGCAGTATTTT
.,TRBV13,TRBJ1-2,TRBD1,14,CASKGDRANYGYTF,TGTGCCAGCAAAGGGGACAGAGCTAACTATGGCTACACCTTC
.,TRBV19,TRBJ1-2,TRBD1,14,CASRDTDREYGYTF,TGTGCCAGTAGGGATACGGACAGGGAATATGGCTACACCTTC
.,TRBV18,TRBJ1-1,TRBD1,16,CASSLAGTGSATEAFF,TGTGCCAGCTCACTGGCCGGGACAGGGTCCGCCACTGAAGCTTTCTTT
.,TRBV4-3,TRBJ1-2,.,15,CASSQDRGPSRSYTF,TGCGCCAGCAGCCAAGATCGAGGGCCCTCACGGAGCTACACCTTC
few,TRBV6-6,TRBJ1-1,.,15,CASSYSSSSNTEAFF,TGTGCCAGCAGTTACTCATCCAGTTCGAACACTGAAGCTTTCTTT
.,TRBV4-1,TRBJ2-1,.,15,CASSQGRLAGNEQFF,TGCGCCAGCAGCCAAGGTCGCCTAGCCGGTAATGAGCAGTTCTTC
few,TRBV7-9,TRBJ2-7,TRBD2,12,CASSRLAGAMHF,TGTGCCAGCAGCCGACTAGCGGGAGCGATGCACTTC
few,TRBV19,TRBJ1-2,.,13,CASSNDRNYGYTF,TGTGCCAGTAGTAACGACCGGAACTATGGCTACACCTTC
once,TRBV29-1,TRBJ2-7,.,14,CSVTTGSAGYEQYF,TGCAGCGTGACCACAGGTTCGGCGGGATACGAGCAGTACTTC